The 25 T cell receptor beta chains below all came from one sample that was sequenced in a study of STAT5B mutations in CD4+ large granular lymphocyte leukemia. Measured with immunoSEQ multiplex PCR; TCRdb has only the in-frame clones, and not every one. The data show 9,500 to 10,000 clones, roughly 80% seen once. Source material: PBMCs. These receptors were obtained from a man aged 55 to 70 with CD4+ T-cell large granular lymphocyte leukemia.

CDR3 sequence: CASGFPLASYEQYF. The CDR3 DNA reads TGTGCCAGCGGTTTCCCCCTGGCCTCCTACGAGCAGTACTTC. This chain uses TRBV6-5 with TRBJ2-7; no firm D call. The ends were cut back, 8 bases at V and 0 bases at J, with 14 bases in the middle. CDR1 and CDR2 (germline): MNHEY, SVGAGI. The CDR3 length is 14 residues.

The V and J genes are TRBV27 and TRBJ2-7; D gene uncertain. From germline, CDR1 is MNHEY and CDR2 SMNVEV (reference sequence). V shed 1 base and J shed 5 bases, with 6 bases lying between them. The CDR3 spans 12 residues. CDR3 nucleotide sequence: TGTGCCAGCAGTTTATGGGGTCACGAGCAGTACTTC. Its protein is CASSLWGHEQYF.

The J gene is TRBJ2-6, the V gene TRBV30, with D possibly matching TRBD1 (5 bases). Germline V CDR1 and CDR2: GTSNPN, SVGIG (reference sequence). V lost 0 bases to trimming and J lost 4 bases, with 10 bases between them. The CDR3 spans 15 residues. This CDR3 reads CAWSVQGSGANVLTF. The CDR3 nucleotides read TGTGCCTGGAGTGTTCAGGGCTCCGGGGCCAACGTCCTGACTTTC.

The genes are TRBV28 and TRBJ2-1; the D gene could be TRBD1 or TRBD2 (5 bases each). The V gene lost 0 bases and the J gene lost 3 bases, with 12 bases spanning the gap. The CDR3 sequence is 16 residues long. Germline lookup yields CDR1 MDHEN and CDR2 SYDVKM. The CDR3 DNA follows: TGTGCCAGCAGTTTATGGAGGGGTTCGGGCTACAATGAGCAGTTCTTC. Protein product: CASSLWRGSGYNEQFF.

The rearrangement uses TRBV7-9 and TRBJ2-5; D perhaps matches TRBD1 (5 bases). The V end lost 1 base, the J end lost 2 bases, and 8 bases lay between the germline ends. CDR1 is SEHNR, CDR2 FQNEAQ, per germline (reference sequence). This CDR3 has 14 amino acids. The CDR3 DNA reads TGTGCCAGCAGCTTAGGACAGCCACAAGAGACCCAGTACTTC. Residues: CASSLGQPQETQYF. Full variable domain (missing parts from reference TRBV7-9 and TRBJ2-5): DTGVSQNPRHKITKRGQNVTFRCDPISEHNRLYWYRQTLGQGPEFLTYFQNEAQLEKSRLLSDRFSAERPKGSFSTLEIQRTEQGDSAMYLCASSLGQPQETQYFGPGTRLLVL.

The chain links TRBV19 to TRBJ1-4, with D maybe TRBD1 (5 bases). Germline V CDR1 and CDR2: LNHDA, SQIVND (reference sequence). CDR3 length: 16 amino acids. Deletions cut 7 bases from V and 0 bases from J, with 15 bases between. CDR3 DNA sequence: TGTGCCAGTATGGGGCTATGGGCAGCAACTAATGAAAAACTGTTTTTT. Translation gives CASMGLWAATNEKLFF.

V and J are TRBV28 and TRBJ1-2; no clear D gene. The V gene lost 7 bases and the J gene lost 8 bases, with 14 bases spanning the gap. CDR1 MDHEN and CDR2 SYDVKM come from the germline V gene. The CDR3 sequence is 12 residues long. The CDR3, as DNA: TGTGCCAGCACCGACCTGCTCTTAGGCTACACCTTC. Protein sequence: CASTDLLLGYTF.

Here the CDR3 DNA reads TGCAGCGCCACTCCCGGACAGGGTGAAAAACTGTTTTTT. This gives the protein CSATPGQGEKLFF. The chain couples TRBV29-1 to TRBJ1-4, with TRBD1 matching 8 bases. The V gene's germline CDR1 is SQVTM and CDR2 ANQGSEA. Trimming took 7 bases from V and 7 from J; bases not matched to a gene: 8. This CDR3 is built from 13 residues. The variable domain in full, with the rest retrieved from reference TRBV29-1 and TRBJ1-4, is SAVISQKPSRDICQRGTSLTIQCQVDSQVTMMFWYRQQPGQSLTLIATANQGSEATYESGFVIDKFPISRPNLTFSTLTVSNMSPEDSSIYLCSATPGQGEKLFFGSGTQLSVL.

The genes are TRBV4-1 and TRBJ2-3; 9 bases are a match to TRBD2. This CDR3 region has 17 residues. The J segment lost 0 bases and the V segment lost 4 bases, leaving 8 bases of the junction unmatched. The V gene's germline CDR1 is MGHRA and CDR2 YSYEKL. The CDR3 reads CASSPDIAGDSTDTQYF. As DNA, the CDR3 is TGCGCCAGCAGCCCCGATATAGCGGGAGACAGCACAGATACGCAGTATTTT.

Only one count was recorded for this clone. The V gene is TRBV6-1, the J gene TRBJ2-1; D possibly corresponds to TRBD1 (6 bases). Trimming removed 0 bases from V and 10 bases from J, with 16 bases in between. Germline V gives CDR1 MNHNS, CDR2 SASEGT. The CDR3 sequence is 15 residues long. CDR3 protein: CASSEAENRVHEQFF. Written as DNA, the CDR3 is TGTGCCAGCAGTGAAGCTGAGAACAGGGTTCACGAGCAGTTCTTC.

The chain is built from TRBV9 and TRBJ2-4; D gene ambiguous. Per the germline V gene, CDR1 is SGDLS and CDR2 is YYNGEE. V lost 0 bases and J lost 0, with 7 bases in between. The CDR3 loop spans 15 amino acids. This chain's CDR3 is CASSVGQAAKNIQYF. CDR3 bases: TGTGCCAGCAGCGTAGGTCAGGCAGCCAAAAACATTCAGTACTTC.

The chain combines TRBV5-1 with TRBJ1-1; possibly TRBD1 for D (6 bases). Germline V gene data show CDR1 as SGHRS and CDR2 as YFSETQ. The V and J ends lost 0 bases and 4 bases respectively, with 13 bases between them. This CDR3 has 15 residues. The chain's CDR3 is CASSLGVGGTTEAFF. The CDR3 DNA reads as TGCGCCAGCAGCTTGGGGGTAGGGGGGACCACTGAAGCTTTCTTT.

The chain uses TRBV6-6 and TRBJ2-1; D call uncertain. The V and J ends lost 2 bases and 7 bases respectively, with 12 bases between them. The CDR3 extends over 14 amino acids. CDR1 and CDR2 (germline): MNHNY, SVGAGI (reference sequence). As DNA, the CDR3 is TGTGCCAGCAGTTACAGAGCCTTGTATAATGAGCAGTTCTTC. This gives the protein CASSYRALYNEQFF.

V usage is TRBV11-1 and J usage is TRBJ2-7; 11 bases align to TRBD2. This CDR3 is 15 amino acids long. Germline V lookup: CDR1 SGHAT, CDR2 FQDESV (reference sequence). Unmatched junction bases numbered 11, after V lost 5 bases and J lost 8 bases. CDR3 nucleotides: TGTGCCAGCAGCCCCTTCGATAGCGGGAGGGCCCAGCAGTACTTC. It yields the protein CASSPFDSGRAQQYF. The variable domain in full, with the rest retrieved from reference TRBV11-1 and TRBJ2-7, is EAEVAQSPRYKITEKSQAVAFWCDPISGHATLYWYRQILGQGPELLVQFQDESVVDDSQLPKDRFSAERLKGVDSTLKIQPAELGDSAMYLCASSPFDSGRAQQYFGPGTRLTVT.

The chain is built from TRBV27 and TRBJ2-3, with TRBD1 as a possible D gene (6 bases). Trimming pared 5 bases from V and 0 bases from J, leaving 12 bases between. CDR1 and CDR2 from the germline V gene are MNHEY and SMNVEV (reference sequence). This CDR3 comprises 15 residues. As DNA, the CDR3 is TGTGCCAGCAGTCTTGGACAGTCTAGCACAGATACGCAGTATTTT. Residues: CASSLGQSSTDTQYF.

V and J are TRBV11-3 and TRBJ2-3, with D perhaps TRBD1 or TRBD2 (7 bases each). Germline CDR1 SGHNT, CDR2 YENEEA. This CDR3 is 16 amino acids long. V was cut by 5 bases and J by 5 bases, with 20 bases left in between. The CDR3 DNA reads as TGTGCCAGCAGCCCAGGGGGAGGGGGCTTGGGAGATACGCAGTATTTT. Its protein is CASSPGGGGLGDTQYF.

The chain recombines TRBV5-4 with TRBJ2-7, with D possibly matching TRBD2 (6 bases). The length of the CDR3 is 13 residues. CDR1 and CDR2 from the germline V gene are SGHNT and YYREEE (reference sequence). V gave up 0 bases and J gave up 5 bases, with 9 bases separating them. CDR3 protein: CASSLGGNDEQYF. In DNA, the CDR3 is TGTGCCAGCAGCTTGGGCGGGAACGACGAGCAGTACTTC.

The CDR3 here is CASSPAKEPDTQYF. In nucleotides, the CDR3 is TGTGCCAGCAGCCCCGCGAAGGAACCAGATACGCAGTATTTT. The chain uses TRBV7-6 and TRBJ2-3; no clear D gene. The CDR3 covers 14 residues. V gave up 5 bases and J gave up 4 bases, with 13 bases separating them. Per germline, CDR1 SGHVS and CDR2 FNYEAQ.

The chain recombines TRBV10-3 with TRBJ2-3; possibly TRBD2 for D (5 bases). The CDR3 contains 15 residues. Trimming stripped 1 base from V and 5 bases from J, with 13 bases between. Germline-derived CDR1 and CDR2 are ENHRY and SYGVKD. CDR3 DNA: TGTGCCATCAGTGAGTGGAGCGGATTGAAAGATACGCAGTATTTT. Translated, it gives CAISEWSGLKDTQYF.

This clone was observed a few times. The genes are TRBV5-8 and TRBJ2-7, with 9 bases fitting TRBD1. V was pared by 3 bases and J by 2 bases, with 6 bases of the junction left unmatched. Germline CDR1 SGHTS, CDR2 YDEGEE. The CDR3 extends over 15 amino acids. The chain's CDR3 is CASSSRRQGAYEQYF. Written as DNA, the CDR3 is TGTGCCAGCAGCTCCCGGAGACAGGGGGCCTACGAGCAGTACTTC.

The chain recombines TRBV7-2 with TRBJ2-1; possibly TRBD1 or TRBD2 for D (5 bases each). In germline, CDR1 is SGHTA, CDR2 FQGNSA. The CDR3 loop spans 13 amino acids. The V end was cut by 4 bases, the J end by 3 bases, with 7 bases between. The CDR3 loop reads CASSWDRYNEQFF. The CDR3, as DNA: TGTGCCAGCAGCTGGGACCGCTACAATGAGCAGTTCTTC.

The gene calls are TRBV4-2 and TRBJ2-3; TRBD2 matches 12 bases. The trim removed 1 base at V and 4 bases at J, leaving 0 bases unmatched. CDR1 is LGHNA and CDR2 is YNFKEQ in the germline V gene. The CDR3 contains 15 residues. The CDR3 DNA follows: TGTGCCAGCAGCCAAGGACTAGCGGGAGCAGATACGCAGTATTTT. It codes for CASSQGLAGADTQYF.

J is TRBJ1-4 and V is TRBV15, with D possibly matching TRBD1 (5 bases). Germline lookup yields CDR1 LNHNV and CDR2 YYDKDF (reference sequence). This CDR3 has 14 residues. V dropped 2 bases and J dropped 5 bases, with 9 bases sitting between them. The CDR3 here is CATSRLQGNEKLFF. CDR3 nucleotides: TGTGCCACCAGCAGACTCCAGGGAAATGAAAAACTGTTTTTT.

The chain has TRBV29-1 and TRBJ2-1, with a possible D match to TRBD2 (5 bases). Germline-derived CDR1 and CDR2 are SQVTM and ANQGSEA. This CDR3 is built from 13 residues. V was clipped by 7 bases and J by 0 bases, with 10 bases between them. CDR3 DNA: TGCAGCGCCAGCGGACTCTCCTACAATGAGCAGTTCTTC. Translating it yields CSASGLSYNEQFF.

In this sample, this clone turned up a few times. The rearrangement joins TRBV9 to TRBJ2-1, with TRBD2 matching over 11 bases. The CDR3 consists of 15 residues. Germline CDR1 SGDLS, CDR2 YYNGEE. V lost 3 bases to trimming and J lost 8 bases; unmatched junction nucleotides: 7. This CDR3 reads CASSALAGDLYEQFF. In DNA form, the CDR3 reads TGTGCCAGCAGCGCACTAGCGGGAGATCTTTATGAGCAGTTCTTC.